This is a list of T cell receptor beta chains from one sample in a study of blood T cells in healthy people across ages. TCRdb reprocessed the 5' RACE reads via MiXCR and lists one record per CDR3 protein. The sample lists around 800,000 distinct CDR3 sequences; around 45% were seen once. Sample: blood. These receptors were obtained from a man between 60 and 75 years old in good health. The CDR3 runs from the conserved cysteine through the conserved F or W. The order of the fields is V gene, CDR3 protein.

TRBV6-5 CASSYSLWSSYNSPLHF
TRBV30 CAWSVIETQYF
TRBV6-2/TRBV6-3 CASSSPGTPGTQYF
TRBV20-1 CSARGLRSSYEQYF
TRBV6-2/TRBV6-3 CASSYGGQGGSPLHF
TRBV27 CASSFFRGGQGEDNEQFF
TRBV6-6 CASSYSELGGDYGYTF
TRBV10-3 CAIRGDTNTGELFF
TRBV9 CASSVDNPGGDEQFF
TRBV13 CASSSSGRVPYEQYF
TRBV5-1 CASSRTGDGADTQYF
TRBV6-1 CASSKMTQGAGYEQYF
TRBV29-1 CSAAGGDSYEQYF
TRBV12-3/TRBV12-4 CASTLGQGNQPQHF
TRBV3-1 CASSPTGTYSYEQYF
TRBV6-5 CASSYRPYNEQFF
TRBV11-2 CASSPSTRETQYF
TRBV28 CASRPETGNQETQYF
TRBV6-2/TRBV6-3 CASRSRPTGTTIKTQYF
TRBV4-1 CASSPYPRESSYNEQFF
TRBV13 CASSLIRGGGYEQYF
TRBV4-1 CASSQDGTSYAQGSVQYF
TRBV3-1 CASSHGGAGGEQFF
TRBV2 CASSARKETQYF
TRBV29-1 CSAEVLSGGAYGQYF
TRBV27 CVSSPSAGGREKLFF
TRBV7-2 CASSLEWTHPYEQYF
TRBV6-2/TRBV6-3 CASSRQSGGFGNEQFF
TRBV9 CAGSVTGGVGTEAFF
TRBV5-8 CASSSGTSTSSTDTQYF
TRBV4-3 CASSQDLAAGDGNTGELFF
TRBV5-1 CASSPLRGLSYNEQLF
TRBV4-3 CASSQDSGVPYGYTF
TRBV7-9 CASSLEARGPWDEQFF
TRBV11-3 CASSLRQGDTQYF
TRBV14 CASSPIQVTGNTQYF
TRBV7-2 CASSLDLGGFYEQYF
TRBV6-2/TRBV6-3 CATSSGTGGNIQYF
TRBV7-2 CASSRQGGNEQYF